This T cell receptor (beta chain) was observed in a study of T cell repertoires and Cas9 in healthy adults. About the research overall: CD4 and CD8 compartments: SpCas9-reactive T cells profiled for potency, cytotoxicity, lineage.

Repertoires were generated with immunoSEQ multiplex PCR, while TCRdb's copy carries only in-frame clones and drops some. The sample includes about 20,000 clones, about 89% of them seen just once. The V and J ends lost 9 bases and 0 bases respectively, with 12 bases between them. The length of the CDR3 is 13 residues. Germline CDR1 is SGHRS and CDR2 is YFSETQ. This clone was seen once. Its antigen remains unidentified. Study-wide findings and caveats: SpCas9-reactive effector T cells were reportedly restrained in vitro by SpCas9-reactive regulatory T cells.

The clonotype originates from a human donor in good health. The chain is built from TRBV5-1 and TRBJ2-5; possibly TRBD2 for D (8 bases). The sequencing sample was made of CD4+ effector T cells (CD127+, CD25-, CD137-, CD154-) from PBMCs; culture status not recorded. This CDR3 reads CATGRGHQETQYF. As DNA, the CDR3 is TGCGCCACCGGGAGGGGGCACCAAGAGACCCAGTACTTC.